The entry below describes one TCR beta chain. The data belong to a study of blood T cell repertoires in COVID-19. Study information: Cohort 3 recovery required two negative PCRs, clearance, or symptom resolution.

Using immunoSEQ multiplex PCR, the repertoire was profiled, and TCRdb retains in-frame clones only, with some absent. The sample includes 200,000 or so clones, about nine tenths of them seen just once. The junction had 6 bases not matched to a gene; V was cut back by 1 base and J by 4 bases. The CDR3 contains 16 residues. Germline CDR1 reads SGHNT; CDR2 reads YYREEE (reference sequence). The participants were between about 18 and 90 years old and came from roughly 25 US areas. This receptor was identified in a man aged 25-45 years in a cohort exposed to, infected with or recovered from COVID-19 (not recorded which). The sequencing sample was made of PBMCs or T cells enriched from blood (not recorded which). The chain links TRBV5-4 to TRBJ2-3; 10 nucleotides agree with TRBD2. The DNA of the CDR3 is TGTGCCAGCAGCTTGAGGCTAGCGGGAGCCGCAGATACGCAGTATTTT. Translated, it gives CASSLRLAGAADTQYF.